This T cell receptor beta chain was found in a study of blood T cell repertoires in COVID-19. Sequencing used immunoSEQ multiplex PCR; TCRdb keeps in-frame clones, though not all of them. The sample yields some 400,000 clones, around 87% seen once. The clonotype was recovered from a human donor in a cohort sampled during active COVID-19. The sequenced sample was peripheral blood.

The CDR3: CASSRTRGLAPNNEQFF. In DNA form, the CDR3 reads TGTGCCAGCAGCCGAACCCGGGGACTAGCACCAAACAATGAGCAGTTCTTC. The rearrangement joins TRBV9 to TRBJ2-1; 9 bases fit TRBD2. The germline gives CDR1 SGDLS, CDR2 YYNGEE. The CDR3 loop spans 17 amino acids. After removal of 4 bases from V and 5 bases from J, the junction contained 13 bases not matched to a gene.